This is a list of T cell receptor beta chains from one sample in a study of T cell responses to AZD1222 COVID-19 vaccine. Assay used: immunoSEQ multiplex PCR; TCRdb lists only in-frame clones, some missing. This sample has tens of thousands of clones, with 70% to 90% found just once. The starting material was peripheral blood, obtained on day 0 of AZD1222 vaccination. The receptors were sampled from an adult in good health. Both conserved end residues are part of each CDR3. The order of the fields is J gene, V gene, clone size, D gene, CDR3 protein, CDR3 DNA. D genes are given only for firm matches. A row's size may be missing; if present it is once, few, many or a size class.

TRBJ1-5	TRBV27	.	.	CASSPRDYQPQHF	TGTGCCAGCAGTCCCCGGGACTATCAGCCCCAGCATTTT
TRBJ1-4	TRBV5-4	.	.	CASSLRPGDEKLFF	TGTGCCAGCAGCTTGCGCCCCGGGGATGAAAAACTGTTTTTT
TRBJ1-2	TRBV27	.	TRBD1	CASSGQGPNYGYTF	TGTGCCAGCAGCGGACAGGGGCCTAACTATGGCTACACCTTC
TRBJ1-1	TRBV12-3/TRBV12-4	.	.	CASSPSGTEAFF	TGTGCCAGCTCCCCGTCCGGGACTGAAGCTTTCTTT
TRBJ2-2	TRBV7-8	.	TRBD2	CASSLARLAGNTGELFF	TGTGCCAGCAGCTTAGCGCGTCTAGCGGGGAACACCGGGGAGCTGTTTTTT
TRBJ2-7	TRBV28	.	.	CASQGNYEQYF	TGTGCCAGCCAGGGGAACTACGAGCAGTACTTC
TRBJ2-2	TRBV12-5	.	.	CASGLGQISGVTGTGELFF	TGTGCTAGTGGTTTGGGACAGATATCAGGGGTGACAGGAACCGGGGAGCTGTTTTTT
TRBJ1-3	TRBV18	.	.	CASSPRQVPSGNTIYF	TGTGCCAGCTCACCTCGACAGGTCCCATCTGGAAACACCATATATTTT
TRBJ2-5	TRBV27	few	.	CASRGMKLETQYF	TGTGCCAGCAGGGGGATGAAACTGGAGACCCAGTACTTC
TRBJ1-1	TRBV5-1	.	.	CASSLVPWGRDGPLISTEAFF	TGCGCCAGCAGCTTGGTCCCCTGGGGGAGGGATGGGCCTCTTATTAGTACTGAAGCTTTCTTT
TRBJ1-2	TRBV7-2	.	.	CASSLQGIKGYTF	TGTGCCAGCAGCTTACAGGGGATTAAAGGCTACACCTTC
TRBJ1-3	TRBV6-1	.	TRBD1	CASSATSGGLGNTIYF	TGTGCCAGCAGTGCGACCTCAGGGGGGTTAGGAAACACCATATATTTT
TRBJ1-1	TRBV7-3	.	.	CASSLTSGGTEAFF	TGTGCCAGCAGCTTAACGAGCGGGGGCACTGAAGCTTTCTTT
TRBJ1-2	TRBV4-3	once	.	CASSQALNPGQGNNYGYTF	TGCGCCAGCAGCCAAGCCTTGAACCCGGGGCAGGGAAATAACTATGGCTACACCTTC
TRBJ1-2	TRBV5-1	.	.	CASSLAQGDGYTF	TGCGCCAGCAGCTTAGCCCAGGGAGATGGCTACACCTTC
TRBJ1-2	TRBV4-2	.	.	CASSQELGQRRGYTF	TGTGCCAGCAGCCAAGAACTGGGACAACGGCGGGGCTACACCTTC
TRBJ1-2	TRBV29-1	.	.	CSVEGGTLRTYGYTF	TGCAGCGTTGAGGGGGGCACATTGAGAACTTATGGCTACACCTTC
TRBJ1-1	TRBV19	.	.	CASSRIAGRQNTEAFF	TGTGCCAGTAGCCGGATCGCCGGCCGACAGAACACTGAAGCTTTCTTT
TRBJ1-1	TRBV12-3/TRBV12-4	.	.	CASSFEATEAFF	TGTGCCAGCAGTTTCGAGGCCACTGAAGCTTTCTTT
TRBJ1-2	TRBV4-3	.	.	CASSQEYRVGGYTF	TGCGCCAGCAGCCAAGAGTACAGGGTGGGAGGCTACACCTTC
TRBJ2-1	TRBV5-1	.	.	CASSVRRYNEQFF	TGCGCCAGCAGCGTGCGTCGGTACAATGAGCAGTTCTTC
TRBJ2-7	TRBV5-4	.	TRBD1	CASSMGDRGHGVYEQYF	TGTGCCAGCAGCATGGGGGACAGGGGCCACGGGGTCTACGAGCAGTACTTC
TRBJ2-3	TRBV7-2	.	.	CASSLSEVSTDTQYF	TGTGCCAGCAGCTTATCGGAGGTTAGCACAGATACGCAGTATTTT
TRBJ1-1	TRBV11-2	.	.	CASRPGPGQTEAFF	TGTGCCAGCAGACCCGGACCGGGGCAGACTGAAGCTTTCTTT
TRBJ2-5	TRBV6-5	.	.	CASSYRKPETQYF	TGTGCCAGCAGTTACAGAAAACCCGAGACCCAGTACTTC
TRBJ1-5	TRBV30	.	.	CAWQSGSSNQPQHF	TGTGCCTGGCAGTCCGGTAGTAGCAATCAGCCCCAGCATTTT
TRBJ2-2	TRBV2	.	TRBD2	CASSSGGAGELFF	TGTGCCAGCAGTAGCGGGGGGGCCGGGGAGCTGTTTTTT
TRBJ1-1	TRBV6-4	.	.	CASSETGGRSEAFF	TGTGCCAGCAGTGAAACAGGCGGGAGATCTGAAGCTTTCTTT
TRBJ2-3	TRBV3-1/TRBV3-2	.	.	CASSQDSDFTDTQYF	TGTGCCAGCAGCCAAGATTCGGACTTCACAGATACGCAGTATTTT
TRBJ1-4	TRBV19	.	TRBD1	CASSPQPRGVPIF	TGTGCCAGTAGCCCCCAGCCCAGGGGGGTGCCCATTTTT
TRBJ1-2	TRBV28	.	.	CASRPQGRSYGYTF	TGTGCCAGCAGGCCCCAAGGACGGAGCTATGGCTACACCTTC
TRBJ1-1	TRBV18	.	TRBD1	CASSKTGGSEAFF	TGTGCCAGCTCAAAAACAGGGGGCAGTGAAGCTTTCTTT
TRBJ1-6	TRBV10-3	once	TRBD1	CATGQEKSPLHF	TGTGCCACCGGACAGGAGAAATCACCCCTCCACTTT
TRBJ2-3	TRBV4-2	.	.	CASSQGAQGSGDTQYF	TGTGCCAGCAGCCAAGGGGCACAGGGCTCAGGAGATACGCAGTATTTT
TRBJ1-1	TRBV18	.	.	CASSPSQDTEAFF	TGTGCCAGCTCACCTTCTCAGGACACTGAAGCTTTCTTT
TRBJ1-2	TRBV5-1	.	.	CASSPAGTDGYTF	TGCGCCAGCAGCCCAGCGGGGACGGATGGCTACACCTTC
TRBJ2-1	TRBV7-6	.	.	CASSQTGVAYNEQFF	TGTGCCAGCAGCCAGACAGGAGTCGCCTACAATGAGCAGTTCTTC
TRBJ2-5	TRBV19	.	.	CASSPLGVGAETQYF	TGTGCCAGTAGTCCCCTTGGGGTGGGGGCGGAGACCCAGTACTTC
TRBJ2-1	TRBV7-2	.	TRBD2	CASSLDGLAGDRFF	TGTGCCAGCAGCTTAGACGGACTAGCGGGGGATCGGTTCTTC
TRBJ1-5	TRBV5-1	.	TRBD1	CASSLEGQGYQPQHF	TGCGCCAGCAGCTTGGAGGGACAGGGGTATCAGCCCCAGCATTTT
TRBJ1-2	TRBV3-1/TRBV3-2	.	TRBD1	CASGQGANYGYTF	TGTGCCAGCGGACAGGGGGCCAACTATGGCTACACCTTC
TRBJ1-5	TRBV29-1	.	.	CSVAGTSNQPQHF	TGCAGCGTTGCCGGGACAAGCAATCAGCCCCAGCATTTT
TRBJ1-2	TRBV15	.	.	CATRGGANYGYTF	TGTGCCACCCGCGGGGGCGCTAACTATGGCTACACCTTC
TRBJ2-1	TRBV4-3	.	TRBD1	CASSPRGVGQGAYEQFF	TGCGCCAGCAGCCCGCGAGGGGTTGGACAGGGGGCTTATGAGCAGTTCTTC
TRBJ1-1	TRBV24-1	once	TRBD1	CATQAQGAADTEAFF	TGTGCCACCCAAGCACAGGGGGCCGCGGACACTGAAGCTTTCTTT
TRBJ1-1	TRBV12-3/TRBV12-4	once	TRBD1	CASSNQGGRSAFF	TGTGCCAGCAGTAACCAGGGGGGGAGGTCTGCTTTCTTT